Detailed here is one TCR beta chain. Its target is unknown. The data stem from a study of CD8 T cells in ankylosing spondylitis. Study outcomes and limitations: Peripheral blood samples showed relatively rare disease-linked clones, and these clones were CD8+. Reportedly, matched ankylosing spondylitis synovial fluid was significantly enriched for disease-linked clones. Roughly 8 highly homologous variants made up a TCR beta motif, and this motif appeared characteristic of ankylosing spondylitis blood.

Library preparation for TCR beta used quantitative 5'-RACE with molecular barcodes. TCRdb passed the 5' RACE reads through MiXCR, listing each CDR3 protein once. The sample lists more than 300,000 distinct CDR3 sequences; roughly 12% were seen once. The TCR comes from a female donor with ankylosing spondylitis or in good health (not recorded which). The sequenced material came from blood, either unsorted or a sorted T cell fraction (not recorded which).

The CDR3 nucleotides are TGTGCCAGCAGCCAAGCGGATCTCGGCGGGGAGCTGTTTTTT. This gives the protein CASSQADLGGELFF. The chain has TRBV4-2 and TRBJ2-2; D uncertain. Germline V gives CDR1 LGHNA, CDR2 YNFKEQ. Trimming removed 1 base at V and 7 bases at J, with 10 bases between. The CDR3 covers 14 residues.